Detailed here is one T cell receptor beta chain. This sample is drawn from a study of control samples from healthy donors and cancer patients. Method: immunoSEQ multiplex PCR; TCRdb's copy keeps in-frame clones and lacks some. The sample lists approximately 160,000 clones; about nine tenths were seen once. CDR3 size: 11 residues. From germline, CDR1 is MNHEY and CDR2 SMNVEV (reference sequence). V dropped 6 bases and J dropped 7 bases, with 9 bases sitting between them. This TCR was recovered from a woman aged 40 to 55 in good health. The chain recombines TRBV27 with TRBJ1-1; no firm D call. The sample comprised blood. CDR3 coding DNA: TGTGCCAGCAGCGCCGCTGGTGAAGCTTTCTTT. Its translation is CASSAAGEAFF.